The 24 T cell receptor beta chains in this list originate from one sample, sequenced in a study of early T cells in non-severe SARS-CoV-2 infection. TCRdb called the 5' RACE reads again in MiXCR, with one record for every CDR3 protein. The profile shows 90,000 to 120,000 distinct CDR3 sequences, approximately 12% of them singletons. The sample consisted of whole blood. Receptor source: an adult who was a healthcare worker with PCR-confirmed SARS-CoV-2 infection or an uninfected control (not recorded which).

The sample holds a few counts of this clonotype. The rearrangement links TRBV5-6 to TRBJ2-5; no clear D. Trimming removed 1 base at V and 7 bases at J, with 5 bases between. CDR1 and CDR2 (germline): SGHDT, YYEEEE. The CDR3 spans 11 residues. CDR3 amino acids: CASSLLGTQYF. The CDR3 nucleotides read TGTGCCAGCAGCTTGTTGGGGACCCAGTACTTC.

This clonotype was counted only a few times. The CDR3: CASSVEGREQFF. CDR3 DNA: TGTGCCAGCAGCGTAGAGGGCCGTGAGCAGTTCTTC. The chain joins TRBV9 to TRBJ2-1; D uncertain. The V end lost 0 bases, the J end lost 9 bases, and 7 bases lay between the germline ends. CDR1 is SGDLS, CDR2 YYNGEE, per germline. The CDR3 extends over 12 amino acids.

This clonotype has just a few counts. V gene TRBV29-1 combines with J gene TRBJ2-1; D gene unclear. This CDR3 spans 12 amino acids. Germline V lookup: CDR1 SQVTM, CDR2 ANQGSEA. The germline V and J ends were trimmed by 7 bases and 4 bases, with 11 bases remaining between them. CDR3 nucleotide sequence: TGCAGCGCGTGGGAAATTTACAATGAGCAGTTCTTC. As protein: CSAWEIYNEQFF.

This clonotype was found a few times. The rearrangement joins TRBV12-3 or TRBV12-4 to TRBJ1-5; D is undetermined. This CDR3 comprises 12 residues. V dropped 6 bases and J dropped 11 bases, with 14 bases sitting between them. The CDR3: CASRVFRASQHF. The CDR3 DNA reads as TGTGCCAGCAGGGTCTTTCGGGCGTCCCAGCATTTT.

This clonotype was counted only a few times. The chain couples TRBV20-1 to TRBJ2-1, with TRBD2 identical over 11 bases. Per germline, CDR1 DFQATT and CDR2 SNEGSKA (reference sequence). The CDR3 covers 14 residues. V lost 4 bases, J lost 7 bases, and 6 bases stayed unmatched. The CDR3 DNA is TGCAGTGCTAAAGCTAGCGGGAGGCAAAATGAGCAGTTCTTC. It is translated as CSAKASGRQNEQFF.

This clonotype was recorded a few times. The chain recombines TRBV6-5 with TRBJ2-3, with D tentatively TRBD1 (6 bases). The germline V and J ends were trimmed by 8 bases and 5 bases, with 14 bases remaining between them. This CDR3 region has 13 residues. CDR1 and CDR2 from the germline V gene are MNHEY and SVGAGI. CDR3 in DNA: TGTGCCAGCGCATCAGGGGTTGGAGATACGCAGTATTTT. It yields the protein CASASGVGDTQYF.

Concerning this clonotype: Compared with germline, one end of the junction differs, possibly owing to a read error. The chain has TRBV11-2 and TRBJ1-3; 7 bases match TRBD1. The CDR3 is 15 amino acids. Germline V gene data show CDR1 as SGHAT and CDR2 as FQNNGV. The CDR3 protein is CACRNYRDSGDTIYF. In nucleotides, the CDR3 is TGTGCCTGCAGAAACTACCGGGACAGTGGGGACACCATATATTTT.

This chain links TRBV28 with TRBJ2-7; D uncertain. This CDR3 has 12 residues. V lost 6 bases, J lost 6 bases, and 12 bases lay in between. Germline CDR1 reads MDHEN; CDR2 reads SYDVKM. CDR3 nucleotides: TGTGCCAGCAGGGATGATCCCGGCGAGCAGTACTTC. Protein sequence: CASRDDPGEQYF. Full variable domain (rest looked up from reference TRBV28 and TRBJ2-7): DVKVTQSSRYLVKRTGEKVFLECVQDMDHENMFWYRQDPGLGLRLIYFSYDVKMKEKGDIPEGYSVSREKKERFSLILESASTNQTSMYLCASRDDPGEQYFGPGTRLTVT.

Comment on this clonotype: A much larger clone differs from this one at a single base, so this may be a read error. CDR3 nucleotide sequence: TGTGTCAGCAGTTACACAGGGACAGACTTGTTACACGAGCAGTACTTC. Its protein is CVSSYTGTDLLHEQYF. The rearrangement uses TRBV6-6 and TRBJ2-7; 7 bases are shared with TRBD1. The germline V gene has CDR1 MNHNY and CDR2 SVGAGI (reference sequence). This CDR3 is built from 16 residues.

The V call is TRBV27, the J call TRBJ1-1; D unresolved. Deletions cut 4 bases from V and 2 bases from J, with 8 bases between. From germline, CDR1 is MNHEY and CDR2 SMNVEV (reference sequence). The length of the CDR3 is 13 residues. DNA for the CDR3: TGTGCCAGCAGTTATAAGAGCAACACTGAAGCTTTCTTT. It specifies CASSYKSNTEAFF.

This chain links TRBV9 with TRBJ1-6, with 7 bases matching TRBD1. The trim removed 0 bases at V and 10 bases at J, leaving 10 bases unmatched. The length of the CDR3 is 16 residues. Germline values: CDR1 SGDLS, CDR2 YYNGEE. Here the CDR3 reads CASSVALGGQQSPLHF. CDR3 nucleotide sequence: TGTGCCAGCAGCGTAGCCTTAGGGGGACAGCAATCACCCCTCCACTTT.

This clonotype appeared many times. V is TRBV3-1 and J is TRBJ2-3, with D possibly TRBD2 on 5 matching bases. Per germline, CDR1 LGHDT and CDR2 YNNKEL (reference sequence). CDR3 length: 16 amino acids. Trimming shortened V by 0 bases and J by 3 bases, and 13 bases separated the two germline ends. CDR3 DNA: TGTGCCAGCAGCCAAGAGTCGGGGAGTGGAACAGATACGCAGTATTTT. Translation: CASSQESGSGTDTQYF.

This clonotype was recorded at least ten times. The genes are TRBV6-1 and TRBJ2-5, with D possibly being TRBD1 or TRBD2 (5 bases each). Germline V CDR1 and CDR2: MNHNS, SASEGT. The CDR3 has 14 amino acids. With 4 bases removed from V and 7 bases from J, the gap between germline ends came to 16 bases. CDR3 residues: CASSVQASGGTQYF. CDR3 sequence (DNA): TGTGCCAGCAGTGTCCAGGCATCTGGGGGGACCCAGTACTTC.

This clonotype was recorded many times. The rearrangement links TRBV7-2 to TRBJ2-3; no definite D call. The CDR3 has 11 amino acids. V lost 3 bases to trimming and J lost 5 bases, with 3 bases between them. From germline, CDR1 is SGHTA and CDR2 FQGNSA. The CDR3, as DNA: TGTGCCAGCAGCTTTCAAGATACGCAGTATTTT. Its translation: CASSFQDTQYF.

The chain employs TRBV6-5 and TRBJ2-7; TRBD2 matches at 8 bases. The junction had 4 bases not matched to a gene; V was cut back by 3 bases and J by 6 bases. The CDR3 contains 13 residues. Germline CDR1 and CDR2: MNHEY and SVGAGI. The CDR3 is CASSYGTSAEQYF. The DNA of the CDR3 is TGTGCCAGCAGTTATGGGACTAGTGCCGAGCAGTACTTC.

This clonotype was recorded many times. The chain links TRBV6-4 to TRBJ1-6; 9 nucleotides line up with TRBD1. CDR1 and CDR2 (germline): MRHNA, SNTAGT. The CDR3 consists of 15 residues. The V segment lost 3 bases and the J segment 5 bases; nucleotides outside the gene matches: 2. CDR3 DNA: TGTGCCAGCAGTGAACGGACAGGGGATAATTCACCCCTCCACTTT. Its protein product is CASSERTGDNSPLHF.

In its sample, this clonotype was seen a few times. The chain links TRBV10-3 to TRBJ1-5; possibly TRBD1 for D (5 bases). The V end was cut by 0 bases, the J end by 3 bases, with 9 bases between. This CDR3 contains 15 residues. Germline V gene data show CDR1 as ENHRY and CDR2 as SYGVKD. Here the CDR3 reads CAISESAGLNQPQHF. CDR3 nucleotides: TGTGCCATCAGTGAGTCGGCAGGGCTCAATCAGCCCCAGCATTTT.

The chain recombines TRBV20-1 with TRBJ1-2; no reliable D call. Trimming removed 1 base at V and 7 bases at J, with 16 bases between. Germline CDR1 DFQATT, CDR2 SNEGSKA (reference sequence). The CDR3 is made up of 14 amino acids. CDR3 DNA sequence: TGCAGTGCTAGAGTCAAACTGAGGAGTAGTGGCTACACCTTC. This translates into CSARVKLRSSGYTF.

This clonotype was seen only a few times. The chain has TRBV7-2 and TRBJ2-3; TRBD2 agrees at 7 bases. This CDR3 region has 13 residues. Germline CDR1 reads SGHTA; CDR2 reads FQGNSA. V shed 5 bases and J 5 bases; nucleotides not matched to a gene: 4. CDR3 nucleotide sequence: TGTGCCAGCAGCCTCGCTAGCGGAGATACGCAGTATTTT. Translated, it gives CASSLASGDTQYF.

This clonotype has a count of ten or more. This chain links TRBV7-6 with TRBJ2-3, with D perhaps matching TRBD1 (7 bases). The germline V gene has CDR1 SGHVS and CDR2 FNYEAQ. The CDR3 loop spans 15 amino acids. The V and J ends lost 5 bases and 6 bases respectively, with 18 bases between them. CDR3 nucleotide sequence: TGTGCCAGCAGCGTGCGGGACAGTTTTCCGGATACGCAGTATTTT. This sequence encodes CASSVRDSFPDTQYF.

This clonotype was counted only a few times. This sequence joins TRBV5-1 and TRBJ2-3, with D possibly being TRBD2 (5 bases). The CDR3 has 14 amino acids. Germline loops: CDR1 SGHRS, CDR2 YFSETQ. V was cut by 0 bases and J by 5 bases, with 10 bases left in between. CDR3 coding DNA: TGCGCCAGCAGCTTGGGGGGAGCGGTAGATACGCAGTATTTT. Translated: CASSLGGAVDTQYF.

This clonotype was recorded at least ten times. This CDR3 is CAISPGQGNTIYF. The CDR3 bases are TGTGCCATCAGCCCGGGACAGGGAAACACCATATATTTT. This chain links TRBV10-3 with TRBJ1-3, with 7 bases identical to TRBD1. This CDR3 comprises 13 residues. The V gene's germline CDR1 is ENHRY and CDR2 SYGVKD. V lost 6 bases to trimming and J lost 4 bases; unmatched junction nucleotides: 3.

This clonotype has just a few counts. This sequence joins TRBV15 and TRBJ2-1, with 9 bases aligning to TRBD2. The J segment lost 6 bases and the V segment lost 5 bases, leaving 8 bases of the junction unmatched. Germline-derived CDR1 and CDR2 are LNHNV and YYDKDF (reference sequence). The CDR3 runs to 15 residues. The CDR3 here is CATSQLAGSGNEQFF. CDR3 coding DNA: TGTGCCACCAGCCAGCTAGCGGGATCGGGCAATGAGCAGTTCTTC.

The table lists this clonotype with many counts. The gene calls are TRBV6-2 or TRBV6-3 and TRBJ2-1; 10 positions match TRBD2. In germline, CDR1 is MNHEY, CDR2 SVGEGT. Trimming cost V 8 bases and J 15 bases; bases outside gene matches: 10. The CDR3 has 12 residues. The chain's CDR3 is CASLSGRIGPFF. As DNA, the CDR3 is TGTGCCAGCCTTAGCGGGAGGATTGGTCCGTTCTTC.